The clone carrying this T cell receptor (beta chain) was detected ten times or more. Its antigen is still unknown. CDR3 regions of TCR beta were amplified from RNA transcripts. RT-PCR in the first round used HTBI primers; a second-round multiplex PCR followed. MiXCR, applied by TCRdb to the multiplex PCR reads, yields one record per CDR3 protein. The table shows 560,000 or so distinct CDR3 sequences, with about 40% occurring only once. The study excluded patients with other autoimmune diseases, uncontrolled infections, pregnancy or lactation. The data belong to a study of Graves' ophthalmopathy and Graves' hyperthyroidism. The study's findings and limits: Discrimination between ophthalmopathy and stable hyperthyroidism by a 13-signature model showed roughly 85% sensitivity and over 70% specificity. Blood also carried most expanded thyroid clonotypes exceeding 0.001 frequency. With around 69% sensitivity and roughly 76% specificity, the model predicted ophthalmopathy progression.

This TCR derives from an adult man with Graves' hyperthyroidism. Material for sequencing was peripheral blood or thyroid tissue (not recorded which).

The CDR3 here is CASNPDSGGGQPQHF. The DNA of the CDR3 is TGTGCCAGCAACCCAGATTCAGGGGGCGGGCAGCCCCAGCATTTT. This chain uses TRBV12-3 or TRBV12-4 with TRBJ1-5; 8 bases agree with TRBD1. The V gene end was trimmed by 7 bases and the J gene end by 7 bases; junction bases not matched to a gene: 12. The CDR3 runs to 15 residues.